The 27 T cell receptor beta chains presented below share a single source sample, sequenced in a study of blood T cell repertoires in COVID-19. Libraries were prepared by immunoSEQ multiplex PCR; TCRdb keeps only in-frame clonotypes and omits some of them. The data hold some 160,000 clones, with 80% observed a single time. The source material was peripheral blood. The receptors were gathered from a man in his 70s with active or convalescent COVID-19.

The chain uses TRBV11-2 and TRBJ1-2, with D perhaps TRBD1 (6 bases). CDR1 and CDR2 (germline): SGHAT, FQNNGV. Trimming pared 0 bases from V and 5 bases from J, leaving 10 bases between. This CDR3 comprises 14 residues. The DNA for the CDR3 is TGTGCCAGCAGCTTAGATAATACAGGGTATGGCTACACCTTC. It yields the protein CASSLDNTGYGYTF.

The rearrangement joins TRBV7-6 to TRBJ1-1, with D possibly matching TRBD1 (5 bases). Germline CDR1 reads SGHVS; CDR2 reads FNYEAQ. The CDR3 is 18 residues long. The V gene lost 5 bases and the J gene lost 0 bases, with 22 bases spanning the gap. CDR3 DNA: TGTGCCAGCAGCCCTGTATGGGGCCGGAGTTTGATGAACACTGAAGCTTTCTTT. Its protein product is CASSPVWGRSLMNTEAFF.

The rearrangement links TRBV3-1 (or the pseudogene TRBV3-2) to TRBJ2-6, with D maybe TRBD1 (5 bases). Germline CDR1 and CDR2: LGHDT and YNNKEL (reference sequence). Trimming removed 6 bases from V and 3 bases from J, with 12 bases in between. This CDR3 region has 15 residues. The CDR3 DNA reads as TGTGCCAGCAGTGCTCCAGGGTTTGGGGCCAACGTCCTGACTTTC. This gives the protein CASSAPGFGANVLTF.

This chain links TRBV7-2 with TRBJ1-5; D remains ambiguous. Germline-derived CDR1 and CDR2 are SGHTA and FQGNSA. Trimming pared 1 base from V and 4 bases from J, leaving 14 bases between. The CDR3 runs 16 residues. CDR3 DNA sequence: TGTGCCAGCAGCTTAGTGCCCGGAATAGCTAATCAGCCCCAGCATTTT. Translated, it gives CASSLVPGIANQPQHF.

This clone has just one count. The chain joins TRBV4-3 to TRBJ1-1; D uncertain. V lost 3 bases and J 7 bases, leaving 9 bases between the germline ends. CDR1 and CDR2 (germline): LGHNA, YSLEER. CDR3 length equals 12 residues. CDR3 sequence: CASSHSGREAFF. CDR3 bases: TGCGCCAGCAGCCACTCGGGTCGTGAAGCTTTCTTT.

The sample holds one count of this clone. One end of the junction varies from germline; a read error may be responsible. This sequence joins TRBV30 and TRBJ1-2; 9 bases are shared with TRBD1. There are 12 residues in the CDR3. The germline CDR1 and CDR2 sequences are GTSNPN and SVGIG (reference sequence). CDR3 residues: CAWSLGQGPLKF. CDR3 sequence (DNA): TGTGCCTGGAGTTTGGGACAGGGTCCTCTAAAATTC.

The chain is built from TRBV6-6 and TRBJ2-7, with TRBD2 matching over 11 bases. The length of the CDR3 is 15 residues. V was clipped by 6 bases and J by 0 bases; unmatched bases: 4. Germline V gene lookup returns CDR1 MNHNY and CDR2 SVGAGI (reference sequence). The CDR3 reads CASRAGTSGSYEQYF. CDR3 bases: TGTGCCAGCAGGGCCGGGACTAGCGGCTCCTACGAGCAGTACTTC.

V and J are TRBV5-1 and TRBJ1-3; D ambiguous. V was pared by 5 bases and J by 4 bases, with 7 bases between. Per germline, CDR1 SGHRS and CDR2 YFSETQ. The CDR3 has 12 amino acids. The CDR3 sequence is CASRAEGNTIYF. DNA of the CDR3: TGCGCCAGCAGAGCGGAGGGAAACACCATATATTTT.

This clone occurred once. V usage is TRBV3-1 (or the pseudogene TRBV3-2) and J usage is TRBJ2-1, with TRBD2 matching over 10 bases. CDR1 and CDR2 (germline): LGHDT, YNNKEL (reference sequence). V was clipped by 1 base and J by 0 bases; unmatched bases: 6. The CDR3 contains 18 residues. The CDR3 spells CASSQVSGRGISYNEQFF. DNA of the CDR3: TGTGCCAGCAGCCAAGTAAGCGGGAGGGGGATCTCCTACAATGAGCAGTTCTTC.

The chain joins TRBV6-6 to TRBJ1-1; no firm D call. Germline V gene lookup returns CDR1 MNHNY and CDR2 SVGAGI (reference sequence). The CDR3 has 14 amino acids. V dropped 5 bases and J dropped 7 bases, with 17 bases sitting between them. In DNA form, the CDR3 reads TGTGCCAGCAGTACGGGTGGCGGATTGGGTGAAGCTTTCTTT. Translation: CASSTGGGLGEAFF.

This clone was seen a few times. V and J are TRBV3-1 (or the pseudogene TRBV3-2) and TRBJ2-7; 7 bases agree with TRBD1. CDR3 length: 17 amino acids. CDR1 LGHDT and CDR2 YNNKEL come from the germline V gene (reference sequence). V gave up 0 bases and J gave up 2 bases; unmatched junction bases: 10. Here the CDR3 DNA reads TGTGCCAGCAGCCAAGAGTCGGGGACAGCTACGCCCTACGAGCAGTACTTC. Protein sequence: CASSQESGTATPYEQYF.

The J gene is TRBJ1-2, the V gene TRBV30; D unresolved. V lost 4 bases and J 4 bases, leaving 19 bases between the germline ends. The CDR3 consists of 15 residues. Germline V lookup: CDR1 GTSNPN, CDR2 SVGIG (reference sequence). The DNA for the CDR3 is TGTGCCTGGACCTACCGCGGTACGGTGGTCTATGGCTACACCTTC. It codes for CAWTYRGTVVYGYTF.

The chain links TRBV7-6 to TRBJ2-5, with 11 bases matching TRBD1. Trimming removed 2 bases from V and 3 bases from J; junction bases left unmatched: 5. There are 16 residues in the CDR3. Germline CDR1 is SGHVS and CDR2 is FNYEAQ. The CDR3 region is CASSLSRTGGEETQYF. Here the CDR3 DNA reads TGTGCCAGCAGCTTATCCAGGACAGGGGGCGAAGAGACCCAGTACTTC.

This chain uses TRBV4-1 with TRBJ2-7, with D tentatively TRBD2 (6 bases). Trimming shortened V by 4 bases and J by 2 bases, and 12 bases separated the two germline ends. Germline CDR1 reads MGHRA; CDR2 reads YSYEKL. The CDR3 is 14 amino acids. Here the CDR3 reads CASSPRDSAYEQYF. The DNA of the CDR3 is TGCGCCAGCAGCCCCCGGGACTCCGCCTACGAGCAGTACTTC.

This clone turned up a few times. The chain links TRBV10-3 to TRBJ2-3; 11 nucleotides match TRBD1. Germline V gene lookup returns CDR1 ENHRY and CDR2 SYGVKD. Trimming cost V 10 bases and J 6 bases; bases outside gene matches: 3. The CDR3 is 12 amino acids. In nucleotides, the CDR3 is TGTGCCACCCGGGACAGGGGGGATACGCAGTATTTT. It is translated as CATRDRGDTQYF.

This rearrangement joins TRBV6-2 or TRBV6-3 to TRBJ2-7, with TRBD1 identical over 7 bases. V gave up 5 bases and J gave up 2 bases; unmatched junction bases: 6. CDR1 MNHEY and CDR2 SVGEGT come from the germline V gene. CDR3 length: 14 amino acids. CDR3 sequence (DNA): TGTGCCAGCAGTAGACCCGGGACAGCCTACGAGCAGTACTTC. This sequence encodes CASSRPGTAYEQYF.

J is TRBJ1-2 and V is TRBV25-1; no definite D call. The V gene lost 0 bases and the J gene lost 7 bases, with 9 bases spanning the gap. CDR1 MGHDK and CDR2 SYGVNS come from the germline V gene. The CDR3 runs 13 residues. CDR3 DNA sequence: TGTGCCAGCAGTGAATACCCCCAGGTTGGCTACACCTTC. Its translation: CASSEYPQVGYTF.

This chain joins TRBV18 and TRBJ2-7; the match to TRBD1 covers 7 bases. This CDR3 contains 14 residues. Per germline, CDR1 KGHSH and CDR2 LQKENI. Trimming took 2 bases from V and 7 from J; bases not matched to a gene: 8. The CDR3 spells CASSPGGQLGEQYF. The CDR3 nucleotides read TGTGCCAGCTCACCAGGGGGACAGCTGGGAGAGCAGTACTTC.

The chain uses TRBV6-5 and TRBJ1-5, with unresolved D. The CDR3 covers 15 residues. The V end was cut by 6 bases, the J end by 2 bases, with 14 bases between. CDR1 is MNHEY, CDR2 SVGAGI, per germline. CDR3: CASRGGSYGNQPQHF. CDR3 bases: TGTGCCAGCAGGGGAGGGTCGTATGGCAATCAGCCCCAGCATTTT.

The rearrangement links TRBV7-9 to TRBJ1-6; 7 bases agree with TRBD1. CDR3 size: 17 residues. Germline V gene lookup returns CDR1 SEHNR and CDR2 FQNEAQ (reference sequence). J was trimmed by 7 bases and V by 5 bases; bases with no gene match: 14. The CDR3 reads CASSPDLFTGDNSPLHF. The CDR3 coding sequence is TGTGCCAGCAGCCCGGACCTTTTTACAGGGGACAATTCACCCCTCCACTTT.

This clone was observed once. V gene TRBV10-1 combines with J gene TRBJ2-7; no clear D. Germline V CDR1 and CDR2: WNHNN, SYGVQD (reference sequence). This CDR3 has 14 residues. V was clipped by 0 bases and J by 6 bases, with 12 bases between them. CDR3 sequence reads: CASSESALITEQYF. The CDR3 coding sequence is TGCGCCAGCAGTGAGTCCGCACTAATTACCGAGCAGTACTTC.

This clone was picked up one time. The rearrangement links TRBV5-1 to TRBJ2-5; TRBD2 matches at 11 bases. The ends lost 6 bases at V and 5 bases at J; junction bases unmatched: 12. CDR1 SGHRS and CDR2 YFSETQ come from the germline V gene. This CDR3 is built from 16 residues. CDR3 residues: CASNLDLAGGGETQYF. The CDR3 coding sequence is TGCGCCAGCAATCTCGATCTAGCGGGAGGAGGGGAGACCCAGTACTTC.

The chain uses TRBV18 and TRBJ2-7, with 7 bases aligning to TRBD1. The CDR3 spans 15 residues. V lost 0 bases, J lost 8 bases, and 10 bases stayed unmatched. Germline CDR1 is KGHSH and CDR2 is LQKENI. CDR3 in amino acids: CASSPPQGWVWKQYF. DNA for the CDR3: TGTGCCAGCTCACCACCACAGGGGTGGGTCTGGAAGCAGTACTTC.

The chain recombines TRBV24-1 with TRBJ2-3, with D possibly being TRBD1 (6 bases). The CDR3 extends over 15 amino acids. Trimming stripped 3 bases from V and 5 bases from J, with 14 bases between. Germline V CDR1 and CDR2: KGHDR, SFDVKD. The CDR3 is CATSDPTKQGDTQYF. The CDR3 region has the DNA TGTGCCACCAGTGATCCGACTAAACAGGGAGATACGCAGTATTTT.

The chain recombines TRBV2 with TRBJ1-3; tentative D call: TRBD1 (6 bases). Trimming cost V 8 bases and J 3 bases, with 14 bases left between them. In germline, CDR1 is SNHLY, CDR2 FYNNEI. This CDR3 region has 14 residues. This chain's CDR3 is CASSQGEGGNTIYF. CDR3 nucleotides: TGTGCCAGCTCACAGGGAGAGGGTGGAAACACCATATATTTT.

This clone was seen just once. The chain employs TRBV5-5 and TRBJ1-1; 9 nucleotides match TRBD1. CDR1 and CDR2 (germline): SGHKS, YYEKEE (reference sequence). CDR3 length equals 16 residues. The trim removed 5 bases at V and 3 bases at J, leaving 11 bases unmatched. DNA for the CDR3: TGTGCCAGCAGTTCCTGGGTCGGGACAGGGCACACTGAAGCTTTCTTT. It yields the protein CASSSWVGTGHTEAFF.

The chain combines TRBV6-6 with TRBJ1-6, with D hard to call. V dropped 0 bases and J dropped 7 bases, with 13 bases sitting between them. Germline CDR1 is MNHNY and CDR2 is SVGAGI (reference sequence). This CDR3 comprises 16 residues. The CDR3 region is CASSYSIGLGNSPLHF. The CDR3 DNA follows: TGTGCCAGCAGTTACTCGATCGGTCTCGGGAATTCACCCCTCCACTTT.